Shown below are 28 T cell receptor beta chains from a single sample sequenced in a study of cytomegalovirus exposure and HLA in healthy donors. PCR primers comprised 60 Vbeta and 13 Jbeta primers. Profiled with immunoSEQ multiplex PCR; TCRdb holds only in-frame clones, not every one. The sample table sets out 91,000 or so clones. Sequenced input: PBMCs. The receptor source for this set is a woman in her twenties or thirties in good health and CMV-seronegative.

The rearrangement links TRBV30 to TRBJ2-1, with 9 bases matching TRBD2. The length of the CDR3 is 15 residues. From germline, CDR1 is GTSNPN and CDR2 SVGIG (reference sequence). The V and J ends lost 2 bases and 7 bases, in that order; junction bases with no gene match: 9. CDR3 DNA sequence: TGTGCCTGGAGTCGGAGCGGGGGGCCGGTTAATGAGCAGTTCTTC. Amino acid sequence: CAWSRSGGPVNEQFF.

The CDR3 DNA is TGTGCCAGTAGTCGACCGGAGGAGGGCACAGATACGCAGTATTTT. Translating gives CASSRPEEGTDTQYF. The rearrangement links TRBV19 to TRBJ2-3, with D possibly TRBD2 on 5 matching bases. Germline CDR1 is LNHDA and CDR2 is SQIVND (reference sequence). V was shortened by 5 bases and J by 1 base, with 13 bases between the two germline ends. The CDR3 loop spans 15 amino acids. Filled out from reference TRBV19 and TRBJ2-3, the complete variable domain reads DGGITQSPKYLFRKEGQNVTLSCEQNLNHDAMYWYRQDPGQGLRLIYYSQIVNDFQKGDIAEGYSVSREKKESFPLTVTSAQKNPTAFYLCASSRPEEGTDTQYFGPGTRLTVL.

V is TRBV5-1 and J is TRBJ1-1; D ambiguous. CDR3 length: 15 amino acids. V lost 0 bases and J lost 3, with 12 bases in between. Germline CDR1 is SGHRS and CDR2 is YFSETQ. The CDR3 sequence: CASSLADGGDTEAFF. The CDR3 nucleotides read TGCGCCAGCAGCTTGGCCGATGGCGGGGACACTGAAGCTTTCTTT.

The chain recombines TRBV2 with TRBJ2-7, with 10 bases lining up with TRBD2. With V trimmed by 5 bases and J by 5 bases, 6 bases remained unmatched. The CDR3 extends over 14 amino acids. Per the germline V gene, CDR1 is SNHLY and CDR2 is FYNNEI. The CDR3 reads CASSWSSGGDEQYF. The CDR3 DNA is TGTGCCAGCAGTTGGTCTAGCGGGGGAGACGAGCAGTACTTC.

The V and J genes are TRBV4-1 and TRBJ1-1; D is perhaps TRBD1 (5 bases). Germline V gives CDR1 MGHRA, CDR2 YSYEKL. Trimming removed 0 bases at V and 11 bases at J, with 25 bases between. The CDR3 is 17 amino acids. The CDR3 sequence: CASSQDTGAVIVQGAFF. The CDR3 nucleotides read TGCGCCAGCAGCCAAGATACTGGGGCAGTGATCGTCCAGGGCGCTTTCTTT.

The chain carries TRBV7-3 and TRBJ1-6; TRBD1 aligns across 9 bases. CDR3 length: 13 amino acids. J gave up 10 bases and V 6 bases, and 4 bases lay outside the gene matches. Germline CDR1 reads SGHTA; CDR2 reads FQGTGA. CDR3 amino acids: CASSQGQGSPLHF. CDR3 bases: TGTGCCAGCAGTCAGGGACAGGGCTCACCCCTCCACTTT. Drawing the rest from reference TRBV7-3 and TRBJ1-6, the complete variable domain is GAGVSQTPSNKVTEKGKYVELRCDPISGHTALYWYRQSLGQGPEFLIYFQGTGAADDSGLPNDRFFAVRPEGSVSTLKIQRTERGDSAVYLCASSQGQGSPLHFGNGTRLTVT.

The chain carries TRBV10-3 and TRBJ1-3; perhaps TRBD1 as D (6 bases). Germline assignment: CDR1 ENHRY and CDR2 SYGVKD. The CDR3 contains 15 residues. V gave up 3 bases and J gave up 3 bases, with 12 bases separating them. The CDR3 loop is CAISDVGARGNTIYF. As DNA, the CDR3 is TGTGCCATCAGTGATGTGGGGGCGCGTGGAAACACCATATATTTT.

The V gene is TRBV28, the J gene TRBJ2-1; TRBD1 agrees at 7 bases. This CDR3 has 16 amino acids. The trim removed 4 bases at V and 3 bases at J, leaving 9 bases unmatched. Germline-derived CDR1 and CDR2 are MDHEN and SYDVKM. The CDR3 nucleotides read TGTGCCAGCAGTTACACCCGGGACAGTTACTACAATGAGCAGTTCTTC. The encoded protein is CASSYTRDSYYNEQFF. Combining the CDR3 with reference TRBV28 and TRBJ2-1 gives the whole variable domain DVKVTQSSRYLVKRTGEKVFLECVQDMDHENMFWYRQDPGLGLRLIYFSYDVKMKEKGDIPEGYSVSREKKERFSLILESASTNQTSMYLCASSYTRDSYYNEQFFGPGTRLTVL.

The chain employs TRBV5-1 and TRBJ2-7; D is unresolved. This CDR3 comprises 13 residues. V lost 0 bases and J lost 4, with 8 bases in between. Germline V gene sequence: CDR1 SGHRS, CDR2 YFSETQ. The CDR3 sequence is CASSLAGLYEQYF. The CDR3 coding sequence is TGCGCCAGCAGCTTGGCGGGTCTATACGAGCAGTACTTC.

The rearrangement links TRBV6-1 to TRBJ2-4; possibly TRBD1 for D (5 bases). The CDR3 sequence is 15 residues long. Germline-derived CDR1 and CDR2 are MNHNS and SASEGT. V lost 4 bases to trimming and J lost 3 bases, with 13 bases between them. The chain's CDR3 is CASSGLQEYKNIQYF. In nucleotides, the CDR3 is TGTGCCAGCAGTGGCCTACAGGAGTACAAAAACATTCAGTACTTC.

In regard to this clone: The same CDR3 also results from other DNA sequences found in this sample. The rearrangement joins TRBV7-3 to TRBJ1-3; the D gene is possibly TRBD1 (5 bases). CDR1 is SGHTA, CDR2 FQGTGA, per germline. This CDR3 has 14 residues. Trimming stripped 4 bases from V and 2 bases from J, with 9 bases between. The CDR3 DNA reads TGTGCCAGCAGCTCGGGGGTTACTGGAAACACCATATATTTT. Encoded protein: CASSSGVTGNTIYF.

J is TRBJ2-7 and V is TRBV28, with a possible D match to TRBD1 (5 bases). V lost 7 bases, J lost 3 bases, and 16 bases lay in between. The germline CDR1 and CDR2 sequences are MDHEN and SYDVKM. This CDR3 comprises 14 residues. Written as DNA, the CDR3 is TGTGCCAGCACCCTAGACGACAGCCTCTACGAGCAGTACTTC. It codes for CASTLDDSLYEQYF. Full variable domain (rest looked up from reference TRBV28 and TRBJ2-7): DVKVTQSSRYLVKRTGEKVFLECVQDMDHENMFWYRQDPGLGLRLIYFSYDVKMKEKGDIPEGYSVSREKKERFSLILESASTNQTSMYLCASTLDDSLYEQYFGPGTRLTVT.

This rearrangement joins TRBV6-1 to TRBJ1-4; D is possibly TRBD1 (6 bases). This CDR3 contains 15 residues. Deletions cut 7 bases from V and 3 bases from J, with 15 bases between. CDR1 is MNHNS, CDR2 SASEGT, per germline. The CDR3 region is CASKDPHRANEKLFF. CDR3 DNA: TGTGCCAGCAAGGACCCCCACAGGGCTAATGAAAAACTGTTTTTT.

The gene calls are TRBV30 and TRBJ1-2; 7 positions match TRBD1. Germline V gene sequence: CDR1 GTSNPN, CDR2 SVGIG (reference sequence). J was trimmed by 4 bases and V by 4 bases; bases with no gene match: 6. The CDR3 contains 13 residues. CDR3: CAWNRDSSYGYTF. CDR3 DNA sequence: TGTGCCTGGAACCGGGACAGCAGCTATGGCTACACCTTC.

The chain links TRBV7-8 to TRBJ2-7; tentative D call: TRBD2 (6 bases). The CDR3 runs to 15 residues. The germline V gene encodes CDR1 SGHVS and CDR2 FQNEAQ. Trimming pared 2 bases from V and 0 bases from J, leaving 11 bases between. CDR3 sequence (DNA): TGTGCCAGCAGCTTACGCGGGGCCTCCTCCTACGAGCAGTACTTC. It codes for CASSLRGASSYEQYF. Supplemented by reference TRBV7-8 and TRBJ2-7, the full variable domain reads GAGVSQSPRYKVAKRGQDVALRCDPISGHVSLFWYQQALGQGPEFLTYFQNEAQLDKSGLPSDRFFAERPEGSVSTLKIQRTQQEDSAVYLCASSLRGASSYEQYFGPGTRLTVT.

This chain connects TRBV10-1 to TRBJ2-3; 7 nucleotides match TRBD1. CDR1 is WNHNN, CDR2 SYGVQD, per germline (reference sequence). The CDR3 has 13 amino acids. The ends lost 8 bases at V and 5 bases at J; junction bases unmatched: 7. CDR3 sequence reads: CASRTYRGDTQYF. Here the CDR3 DNA reads TGCGCCAGCCGAACTTACAGGGGAGATACGCAGTATTTT.

The chain carries TRBV7-9 and TRBJ2-5, with 10 bases that match TRBD1. This CDR3 has 16 residues. V lost 2 bases and J lost 4; bases outside the gene matches: 7. Germline CDR1 reads SEHNR; CDR2 reads FQNEAQ (reference sequence). The CDR3, as DNA: TGTGCCAGCAGCTTATTCGGGACAGGGGATGTAGAGACCCAGTACTTC. Amino acid sequence: CASSLFGTGDVETQYF.

The rearrangement joins TRBV7-2 to TRBJ2-3; perhaps TRBD1 as D (6 bases). Trimming cost V 1 base and J 6 bases, with 14 bases left between them. The CDR3 sequence is 15 residues long. Germline CDR1 SGHTA, CDR2 FQGNSA. The CDR3 DNA is TGTGCCAGCAGCTTAGGGGCAGGGGCCAAGGATACGCAGTATTTT. Translation: CASSLGAGAKDTQYF.

The chain joins TRBV6-1 to TRBJ2-2; D is possibly TRBD1 (5 bases). Germline assignment: CDR1 MNHNS and CDR2 SASEGT. The V gene lost 5 bases and the J gene lost 0 bases, with 7 bases spanning the gap. The CDR3 sequence is 14 residues long. As DNA, the CDR3 is TGTGCCAGCAGTAGGGGAACGAACACCGGGGAGCTGTTTTTT. Amino acids: CASSRGTNTGELFF.

J is TRBJ2-5 and V is TRBV19, with 13 bases fitting TRBD2. V lost 1 base and J lost 5; bases outside the gene matches: 10. From germline, CDR1 is LNHDA and CDR2 SQIVND (reference sequence). The CDR3 covers 18 residues. The CDR3 nucleotides are TGTGCCAGTAGTATAGGGGCCGGACTAGCGGGGGCCGGGGAGACCCAGTACTTC. This encodes CASSIGAGLAGAGETQYF.

The chain couples TRBV4-1 to TRBJ1-4, with 7 bases identical to TRBD1. This CDR3 contains 16 residues. Losses at the gene ends were 4 bases for V and 2 bases for J; bases not matched to a gene: 7. The V gene's germline CDR1 is MGHRA and CDR2 YSYEKL. The CDR3 loop reads CASSPSGGLTNEKLFF. CDR3 coding DNA: TGCGCCAGCAGCCCCTCAGGGGGACTCACTAATGAAAAACTGTTTTTT.

This rearrangement joins TRBV5-4 to TRBJ1-2; a possible D gene is TRBD1 (5 bases). The CDR3 has 13 amino acids. Germline V gene lookup returns CDR1 SGHNT and CDR2 YYREEE (reference sequence). Trimming took off 0 bases at V and 7 bases at J, with 10 bases between the two ends. CDR3 bases: TGTGCCAGCAGCTTGGATCCGGGGGGTGGCTACACCTTC. It yields the protein CASSLDPGGGYTF.

V usage is TRBV7-8 and J usage is TRBJ1-5; D is unclear. V was clipped by 5 bases and J by 4 bases, with 24 bases between them. Germline CDR1 is SGHVS and CDR2 is FQNEAQ. This CDR3 comprises 18 residues. The CDR3 nucleotides are TGTGCCAGCAGCGCACGACATAACCGCTTCCCTTTTAATCAGCCCCAGCATTTT. It encodes CASSARHNRFPFNQPQHF.

Regarding this clone: Different DNA sequences within this sample yield the same CDR3. The gene calls are TRBV11-2 and TRBJ2-3, with a tentative D call TRBD2 (5 bases). This CDR3 is 15 amino acids long. Germline V gives CDR1 SGHAT, CDR2 FQNNGV. V was cut by 5 bases and J by 0 bases, with 12 bases left in between. CDR3 bases: TGTGCCAGCAGCCGAAGCGGAGCTAGCACAGATACGCAGTATTTT. Translating it yields CASSRSGASTDTQYF.

The chain employs TRBV7-9 and TRBJ1-2; D unresolved. Trimming shortened V by 1 base and J by 4 bases, and 7 bases separated the two germline ends. There are 13 residues in the CDR3. Germline CDR1 SEHNR, CDR2 FQNEAQ (reference sequence). The CDR3 nucleotides read TGTGCCAGCAGCTTAGAACAGCTCTATGGCTACACCTTC. It encodes CASSLEQLYGYTF.

V usage is TRBV28 and J usage is TRBJ2-5; possible D gene TRBD2, 5 bases. Gene TRBJ2-7 matches the end of the DNA better, so the J call may be wrong. Germline V CDR1 and CDR2: MDHEN, SYDVKM. CDR3 length: 10 amino acids. Written as DNA, the CDR3 is TGTGCGACGGGGTACAACGAGCAGTACTTC. It codes for CATGYNEQYF.

This CDR3 is CASSQIFTGSNTEAFF. The CDR3 nucleotides read TGTGCCAGCAGCCAAATATTTACAGGGTCGAACACTGAAGCTTTCTTT. The chain couples TRBV4-2 to TRBJ1-1, with D possibly being TRBD1 (6 bases). CDR3 length: 16 amino acids. The ends were cut back, 2 bases at V and 1 base at J, with 14 bases in the middle. Germline V lookup: CDR1 LGHNA, CDR2 YNFKEQ.

The V call is TRBV5-1, the J call TRBJ1-6; 9 positions match TRBD1. The length of the CDR3 is 15 residues. CDR1 and CDR2 (germline): SGHRS, YFSETQ. V lost 0 bases to trimming and J lost 7 bases; unmatched junction nucleotides: 2. The CDR3 loop reads CASSLGQGGNSPLHF. CDR3 in DNA: TGCGCCAGCAGCTTGGGACAGGGGGGCAATTCACCCCTCCACTTT.